This T cell receptor (beta chain) was sequenced during a study of T cells in Graves' hyperthyroidism and ophthalmopathy. The CDR3 runs to 14 residues. Germline loops: CDR1 MNHEY, CDR2 SMNVEV (reference sequence). Trimming removed 5 bases at V and 8 bases at J, with 15 bases between. TCR beta CDR3 region amplification was performed from RNA transcripts. TCR CDR3 underwent first-round RT-PCR with the HTBI primer set. MiXCR, applied by TCRdb to the multiplex PCR reads, yields one record per CDR3 protein. The sample records 360,000 or so distinct CDR3 sequences, about 15% being singletons. The authors took PBMCs from roughly 9.7 ml fresh peripheral blood. This clonotype was seen repeatedly, ten times or more.

The TCR sequence derives from a woman aged 55-70 years with Graves' ophthalmopathy. Sample: blood. The V and J genes are TRBV27 and TRBJ1-4; D might be TRBD1 (6 bases). The CDR3 loop reads CASSPNGGREKLFF. The CDR3 DNA reads TGTGCCAGCAGTCCAAACGGGGGCCGGGAAAAACTGTTTTTT. Supplemented by reference TRBV27 and TRBJ1-4, the full variable domain reads EAQVTQNPRYLITVTGKKLTVTCSQNMNHEYMSWYRQDPGLGLRQIYYSMNVEVTDKGDVPEGYKVSRKEKRNFPLILESPSPNQTSLYFCASSPNGGREKLFFGSGTQLSVL.